The present entry profiles one TCR beta chain with its context. Its specificity is unknown. The source of the sample is a study of monozygotic twins with cystic fibrosis. The method was immunoSEQ multiplex PCR; TCRdb's version includes in-frame clones alone and lacks a portion of them. The sample records roughly 35,000 clones, over 75% being singletons. This CDR3 is 15 amino acids long. In germline, CDR1 is SQVTM, CDR2 ANQGSEA. With 0 bases clipped from V and 3 bases from J, the junction kept 7 bases outside the gene matches. Points from the study as a whole: Monozygotic CF twin pairs shared significantly more nucleotide-identical clonotypes than unrelated CF individuals did. Median Simpson clonality of 0.0095 suggested naive T cells predominated.

Sequenced: blood. V gene TRBV29-1 combines with J gene TRBJ2-7, with TRBD1 matching over 8 bases. The source of this sequence is a girl aged 2 to 10 with cystic fibrosis. The CDR3 sequence is CSVEDRTGSNYEQYF. DNA of the CDR3: TGCAGCGTTGAAGATCGGACAGGGAGCAACTACGAGCAGTACTTC.